The entry that follows covers one T cell receptor (beta chain) sequence. TCRdb ran MiXCR on the RT-PCR reads and lists one entry per CDR3 protein. This sample has around 150,000 distinct CDR3 sequences; about 29% occur once, and the top ten carry under 3.5%. This sample was included in a study of patients and donors after allogeneic stem cell transplantation. The CDR3 has 12 residues. V shed 7 bases and J 8 bases; nucleotides not matched to a gene: 4. The germline CDR1 and CDR2 sequences are SGHKS and YYEKEE (reference sequence). The TCR originated in a human donor who was either an allogeneic HSCT recipient or a stem cell or donor lymphocyte infusion donor (not recorded which). It is not recorded whose cells these are; they may come from a transplant donor. The chain employs TRBV5-5 and TRBJ1-4; 8 nucleotides match TRBD1. The sample consisted of blood, either unsorted or a sorted T cell fraction (not recorded which). CDR3 DNA sequence: TGTGCCAGCGCGACAGGGGACGAAAAACTGTTTTTT. It specifies CASATGDEKLFF.